What follows are 24 T cell receptor beta chains derived from one specimen sequenced in a study of blood T cell repertoires in COVID-19 (TCRdb year 2020). The library was made by the immunoSEQ multiplex PCR assay. The clones in this table, taken by TCRdb from immuneACCESS, are in-frame only. Not every clone is retained; where verified, under half of the shortfall comes from an unresolved V gene, and the cause of the rest is unknown. This sample comprises 200,000 to 250,000 clones, nearly 90% of them detected only once. The ten largest account for roughly 12% of the sample. Sequenced material: peripheral blood. All receptors come from a young woman who had recovered from COVID-19.

In its sample, this clone was seen once. The chain uses TRBV7-2 and TRBJ2-5, with D perhaps matching TRBD2 (5 bases). The V gene's germline CDR1 is SGHTA and CDR2 FQGNSA. The V end lost 3 bases, the J end lost 7 bases, and 15 bases lay between the germline ends. This CDR3 is built from 14 residues. CDR3 sequence: CASSFEDRRGTQYF. DNA of the CDR3: TGTGCCAGCAGCTTCGAAGACCGCCGGGGGACCCAGTACTTC.

The chain links TRBV29-1 to TRBJ2-7; possible D gene TRBD1, 6 bases. The CDR3 has 11 residues. Trimming stripped 7 bases from V and 3 bases from J, with 10 bases between. CDR1 is SQVTM and CDR2 is ANQGSEA in the germline V gene. In DNA, the CDR3 is TGCAGCGGGGGACATATCTACGAGCAGTACTTC. It is translated as CSGGHIYEQYF.

Regarding this clone: The sample carries other DNA sequences with the same CDR3. The rearrangement links TRBV5-1 to TRBJ2-1, with a tentative D call TRBD2 (5 bases). Trimming pared 0 bases from V and 0 bases from J, leaving 10 bases between. In germline, CDR1 is SGHRS, CDR2 YFSETQ. The CDR3 sequence is 16 residues long. As DNA, the CDR3 is TGCGCCAGCAGCTTGGCCGGACTCAGCTCCTACAATGAGCAGTTCTTC. It codes for CASSLAGLSSYNEQFF.

The chain joins TRBV4-1 to TRBJ1-6; D is ambiguous. Between the trimmed V and J ends, which lost 5 bases and 0 bases, there was a span of 8 bases. The germline V gene has CDR1 MGHRA and CDR2 YSYEKL. The CDR3 consists of 15 residues. The CDR3 region is CASSAGSSYNSPLHF. For the CDR3, the DNA is TGCGCCAGCAGCGCGGGGAGCTCCTATAATTCACCCCTCCACTTT.

The chain has TRBV11-2 and TRBJ1-1; no definite D call. Deletions cut 0 bases from V and 2 bases from J, with 4 bases between. Germline lookup yields CDR1 SGHAT and CDR2 FQNNGV. CDR3 length equals 13 residues. The DNA of the CDR3 is TGTGCCAGCAGCTTAGACGGTAACACTGAAGCTTTCTTT. As protein: CASSLDGNTEAFF. Variable domain in full (rest from reference TRBV11-2 and TRBJ1-1): EAGVAQSPRYKIIEKRQSVAFWCNPISGHATLYWYQQILGQGPKLLIQFQNNGVVDDSQLPKDRFSAERLKGVDSTLKIQPAKLEDSAVYLCASSLDGNTEAFFGQGTRLTVV.

The chain joins TRBV5-6 to TRBJ2-5, with TRBD2 identical over 8 bases. The CDR3 contains 15 residues. With 4 bases clipped from V and 3 bases from J, the junction kept 8 bases outside the gene matches. Germline CDR1 SGHDT, CDR2 YYEEEE. The CDR3 is CASSRRPGLEETQYF. The CDR3 coding sequence is TGTGCCAGCAGCAGACGACCGGGACTAGAAGAGACCCAGTACTTC.

This chain connects TRBV9 to TRBJ2-5; TRBD2 agrees at 8 bases. V shed 3 bases and J 5 bases; nucleotides not matched to a gene: 15. The CDR3 has 17 residues. The V gene's germline CDR1 is SGDLS and CDR2 YYNGEE. Here the CDR3 DNA reads TGTGCCAGCAGCGAACGGGGGGGCGGAGCTTTTGGGGAGACCCAGTACTTC. Translation: CASSERGGGAFGETQYF.

This clone has just one count. The chain joins TRBV7-2 to TRBJ1-2; D uncertain. There are 16 residues in the CDR3. Germline CDR1 reads SGHTA; CDR2 reads FQGNSA. Trimming left V 1 base short and J 1 base short, with 13 bases between. The CDR3 DNA follows: TGTGCCAGCAGCTTAGGGGCGGGGAGACGTAACTATGGCTACACCTTC. It yields the protein CASSLGAGRRNYGYTF.

The chain employs TRBV30 and TRBJ2-2; perhaps TRBD2 as D (7 bases). The CDR3 extends over 15 amino acids. Looked up from germline, CDR1 is GTSNPN and CDR2 is SVGIG (reference sequence). Deletions cut 2 bases from V and 4 bases from J, with 14 bases between. The CDR3, as DNA: TGTGCCTGGAGTATGGGGGGGCTTGGCACCGGGGAGCTGTTTTTT. Its protein product is CAWSMGGLGTGELFF.

The V and J genes are TRBV24-1 and TRBJ2-5; TRBD2 is a possible D gene (6 bases). Germline assignment: CDR1 KGHDR and CDR2 SFDVKD. CDR3 size: 14 residues. Trimming took 9 bases from V and 1 from J, leaving 14 bases between them. The CDR3 protein is CATGVRDSQETQYF. CDR3 coding DNA: TGTGCCACCGGCGTCCGGGACTCCCAAGAGACCCAGTACTTC.

The chain is built from TRBV13 and TRBJ2-1, with 9 bases fitting TRBD2. The CDR3 extends over 17 amino acids. Trimming took 5 bases from V and 8 from J; bases not matched to a gene: 16. CDR1 and CDR2 (germline): PRHDT, FYEKMQ (reference sequence). CDR3 DNA sequence: TGTGCCAGCAGCACCCCGGATAGCGGGAGTGATAGGGATGAGCAGTTCTTC. This translates into CASSTPDSGSDRDEQFF.

CDR3: CSGSSGTSAYNEQFF. The CDR3 DNA reads as TGCAGCGGATCATCCGGGACTAGCGCCTACAATGAGCAGTTCTTC. The chain combines TRBV29-1 with TRBJ2-1, with 10 positions matching TRBD2. The length of the CDR3 is 15 residues. Germline V lookup: CDR1 SQVTM, CDR2 ANQGSEA. Trimming at V came to 7 bases and at J to 2 bases, leaving 8 bases not matched to a gene.

This sequence joins TRBV7-9 and TRBJ1-2, with D possibly being TRBD1 (6 bases). CDR1 SEHNR and CDR2 FQNEAQ come from the germline V gene (reference sequence). The CDR3 totals 15 residues. Trimming took off 2 bases at V and 3 bases at J, with 13 bases between the two ends. This CDR3 reads CASSLLGAGDYGYTF. CDR3 DNA sequence: TGTGCCAGCAGCTTACTGGGGGCTGGGGACTATGGCTACACCTTC.

This chain uses TRBV4-2 with TRBJ1-4; perhaps TRBD1 as D (6 bases). This CDR3 has 14 residues. Per germline, CDR1 LGHNA and CDR2 YNFKEQ. V was trimmed by 1 base and J by 6 bases, leaving 9 bases between them. CDR3 region: CASSQGGGDEKLFF. DNA for the CDR3: TGTGCCAGCAGCCAAGGAGGGGGGGATGAAAAACTGTTTTTT.

This chain connects TRBV7-9 to TRBJ2-1, with 8 bases that match TRBD2. Per the germline V gene, CDR1 is SEHNR and CDR2 is FQNEAQ (reference sequence). After removal of 8 bases from V and 2 bases from J, the junction contained 8 bases not matched to a gene. The length of the CDR3 is 15 residues. CDR3 sequence (DNA): TGTGCCAGCCTAGGGGGGCGGGAGGCCTACAATGAGCAGTTCTTC. This codes for CASLGGREAYNEQFF.

V and J are TRBV5-1 and TRBJ2-6; the match to TRBD2 covers 11 bases. The CDR3 consists of 17 residues. Germline assignment: CDR1 SGHRS and CDR2 YFSETQ. V shed 6 bases, J shed 1 base, and the junction held 6 bases outside the gene matches. The CDR3 DNA follows: TGCGCCAGCACCGAGGGACTAGCGGTGTCTGGGGCCAACGTCCTGACTTTC. It is translated as CASTEGLAVSGANVLTF.

V is TRBV7-3 and J is TRBJ2-2; no definite D call. This CDR3 is 14 amino acids long. Between the trimmed V and J ends, which lost 3 bases and 1 base, there was a span of 6 bases. The germline V gene encodes CDR1 SGHTA and CDR2 FQGTGA. The CDR3 region has the DNA TGTGCCAGCAGCTTTCTCGTGAACACCGGGGAGCTGTTTTTT. This sequence encodes CASSFLVNTGELFF.

The V and J genes are TRBV6-6 and TRBJ1-1, with a weak D call TRBD1 (6 bases). Trimming took 11 bases from V and 2 from J, leaving 24 bases between them. In germline, CDR1 is MNHNY, CDR2 SVGAGI (reference sequence). This CDR3 comprises 16 residues. The CDR3: CALRGLDILPNTEAFF. CDR3 bases: TGTGCCCTCAGGGGATTGGACATTTTGCCTAACACTGAAGCTTTCTTT.

The chain couples TRBV19 to TRBJ2-2, with D possibly being TRBD1 (6 bases). CDR1 and CDR2 (germline): LNHDA, SQIVND (reference sequence). The V and J ends lost 6 bases and 1 base respectively, with 9 bases between them. The CDR3 is made up of 14 amino acids. The CDR3 loop is CASRRQVNTGELFF. CDR3 DNA sequence: TGTGCCAGTAGGAGACAGGTGAACACCGGGGAGCTGTTTTTT.

The chain carries TRBV20-1 and TRBJ2-7, with TRBD2 identical over 9 bases. J gave up 3 bases and V 3 bases, and 9 bases lay outside the gene matches. Germline assignment: CDR1 DFQATT and CDR2 SNEGSKA (reference sequence). CDR3 length: 15 residues. In DNA, the CDR3 is TGCAGTGCTAGTACGGCGGGAGGGGCTAACTACGAGCAGTACTTC. The encoded protein is CSASTAGGANYEQYF.

The chain combines TRBV20-1 with TRBJ1-1; maybe TRBD1 (5 bases). V gave up 5 bases and J gave up 10 bases, with 14 bases separating them. This CDR3 has 11 residues. Germline CDR1 reads DFQATT; CDR2 reads SNEGSKA (reference sequence). The CDR3 sequence is CSAAGPLGAFF. The CDR3 coding sequence is TGCAGTGCTGCGGGGCCCTTGGGAGCTTTCTTT.

The chain links TRBV3-1 (or the pseudogene TRBV3-2) to TRBJ2-5; TRBD2 matches 9 bases. V dropped 5 bases and J dropped 5; count of bases not matched to a gene: 9. Germline lookup yields CDR1 LGHDT and CDR2 YNNKEL (reference sequence). The CDR3 is 15 amino acids. The CDR3 loop reads CASSVPGLARETQYF. As DNA, the CDR3 is TGTGCCAGCAGCGTACCGGGACTAGCACGGGAGACCCAGTACTTC.

V gene TRBV25-1 combines with J gene TRBJ2-5, with 9 bases matching TRBD1. This CDR3 is 16 amino acids long. V gave up 4 bases and J gave up 5 bases; unmatched junction bases: 11. Per the germline V gene, CDR1 is MGHDK and CDR2 is SYGVNS. CDR3 nucleotide sequence: TGTGCCAGCAGTGCGCCCCCGGGACAGGGAGATGAGACCCAGTACTTC. This encodes CASSAPPGQGDETQYF.

This rearrangement joins TRBV7-2 to TRBJ2-5; maybe TRBD1 (6 bases). V lost 3 bases to trimming and J lost 3 bases, with 11 bases between them. CDR1 is SGHTA, CDR2 FQGNSA, per germline. The CDR3 extends over 14 amino acids. The CDR3 nucleotides are TGTGCCAGCAGCTTTTACGGACAGAAAGAGACCCAGTACTTC. It translates to CASSFYGQKETQYF.